This T cell receptor (beta chain) was observed in a study of T cell clonotyping in hematopoietic cell transplantation. Germline V gives CDR1 MGHRA, CDR2 YSYEKL. The CDR3 length is 18 residues. V lost 3 bases and J lost 6; bases outside the gene matches: 13. General study findings and limits: At the given depth, recipient repertoires were over 95% de novo clonotypes.

Recipients were bled about 28 days pretransplant and at posttransplant days 30, 100, 180. This table comes from immunoSEQ multiplex PCR, and its TCRdb copy is limited to in-frame clones, with some not included. Of 13,000 or so clones listed, roughly 92% were seen once; the top ten hold less than 9%. About this clone: The antigen remains undetermined.

The sequence came from a female patient aged 50-59 years who had an allogeneic stem cell transplant from an unrelated donor, so the T cells may come from the graft donor. Some clones in this sample may be carry-over from other donors' samples. The sequences come from PBMCs, collected 100 days after allogeneic stem cell transplant. The chain employs TRBV4-1 and TRBJ2-1, with 11 bases lining up with TRBD2. The CDR3 here is CASSHGRLAGGAGNEQFF. CDR3 DNA: TGCGCCAGCAGCCATGGTAGGCTAGCGGGAGGCGCGGGCAATGAGCAGTTCTTC.